These T cell receptor beta chains were read from a single sample in a study of technical replicates of blood from a few donors. The protocol was immunoSEQ multiplex PCR, while the TCRdb copy is restricted to in-frame clones and leaves out a portion. The data contain more than 75,000 clones, just over 90% of them seen just once; the ten biggest clones take up roughly 0.25%. The sequenced material came from T cells isolated from PBMCs. These receptors all stem from a human donor in good health. Each CDR3 is given with its conserved first and last residue. The D gene is left open where the match is weak. Where a row states a size, it is once, few, many or the class of an expanded clone; other rows omit it.

d_gene | abundance | j_gene | v_gene | CDR3nt | CDR3aa
NA | NA | TRBJ2-7 | TRBV6-6 | TGTGCCAGCAAGATCGGGACAATCTCCTACGAGCAGTACTTC | CASKIGTISYEQYF
NA | NA | TRBJ2-7 | TRBV28 | TGTGCCAGCAGTTTTGAACAGTTTGGGTACGAGCAGTACTTC | CASSFEQFGYEQYF
NA | NA | TRBJ2-7 | TRBV29-1 | TGCAGCGTTGAGGGTAGAGGGTACGAGCAGTACTTC | CSVEGRGYEQYF
NA | NA | TRBJ1-2 | TRBV5-4 | TGTGCCAGCAGCTTGGACAGGTACTATGGCTACACCTTC | CASSLDRYYGYTF
TRBD1 | once | TRBJ2-7 | TRBV11-3 | TGTGCCAGCAGCTTAGCGGGGCAGGGGGCATACGAGCAGTACTTC | CASSLAGQGAYEQYF
NA | NA | TRBJ2-1 | TRBV5-6 | TGTGCCAGCAGCTTCGAAAATTATGCCAGCAATGAGCAGTTCTTC | CASSFENYASNEQFF
NA | NA | TRBJ1-1 | TRBV19 | TGTGCCAGTAGTATACTCGGGGTGGGGAACACTGAAGCTTTCTTT | CASSILGVGNTEAFF
TRBD2 | NA | TRBJ2-2 | TRBV6-4 | TGTGCCAGCAGTGACTTGGGACTAGCGGGAGTCTCCGGGGAGCTGTTTTTT | CASSDLGLAGVSGELFF
TRBD2 | NA | TRBJ2-3 | TRBV29-1 | TGCAGCGTTGAAGGCCTAGCGGCCAGCACAGATACGCAGTATTTT | CSVEGLAASTDTQYF
NA | NA | TRBJ1-2 | TRBV15 | TGTGCCACCAGACCCAGGGAAAGCGATGGCTACACCTTC | CATRPRESDGYTF
TRBD1 | NA | TRBJ2-2 | TRBV19 | TGTGCCAGTAGTATAGGGGACAGAAAACGCACCGGGGAGCTGTTTTTT | CASSIGDRKRTGELFF
TRBD2 | NA | TRBJ2-1 | TRBV5-1 | TGCGCCAGCAGCTTGGAGGCTAGCGGTACTACTTACAATGAGCAGTTCTTC | CASSLEASGTTYNEQFF
NA | NA | TRBJ1-1 | TRBV7-9 | TGTGCCAGCAGCCCTGGGGGGGGCGGCATGAACACTGAAGCTTTCTTT | CASSPGGGGMNTEAFF
NA | NA | TRBJ1-5 | TRBV15 | TGTGCCACCAGGAGAGTACAGCCCCAGCATTTT | CATRRVQPQHF
NA | NA | TRBJ1-1 | TRBV5-1 | TGCGCCAGCAGCCCCAGACATGTAACTGAAGCTTTCTTT | CASSPRHVTEAFF
NA | NA | TRBJ1-3 | TRBV18 | TGTGCCAGCTCACCGATCCAGGGGCTCGGAAACACCATATATTTT | CASSPIQGLGNTIYF
NA | NA | TRBJ1-1 | TRBV25-1 | TGTGCCAGCAGTGATATCTCGGGGGGGAACACTGAAGCTTTCTTT | CASSDISGGNTEAFF
NA | NA | TRBJ2-2 | TRBV5-1 | TGCGCCAGCAGCTACAACCGCAACACCGGGGAGCTGTTTTTT | CASSYNRNTGELFF
NA | NA | TRBJ2-7 | TRBV11-2 | TGTGCCAGCAGCTTAGGTGGGACACTTACCTACGAGCAGTACTTC | CASSLGGTLTYEQYF
NA | NA | TRBJ2-7 | TRBV28 | TGTGCCAGCAGCCCCGTTTCCCGGGGGGAGCAGTACTTC | CASSPVSRGEQYF
TRBD1 | NA | TRBJ1-3 | TRBV5-1 | TGCGCCAGCAGCGGCCGGGACAGGGGGCCTGGAAACACCATATATTTT | CASSGRDRGPGNTIYF
NA | NA | TRBJ1-5 | TRBV7-8 | TGTGCCAGCAGCTTTTCGGGGTTGGAGCAGCCCCAGCATTTT | CASSFSGLEQPQHF
TRBD1 | once | TRBJ1-2 | TRBV10-3 | TGTGCCATCAGTAGCTTAACAGGGGCTTACTATGGCTACACCTTC | CAISSLTGAYYGYTF
NA | NA | TRBJ2-4 | TRBV14 | TGTGCCAGCAGCCAAGGCCAAACGAGTATAGCCAAAAACATTCAGTACTTC | CASSQGQTSIAKNIQYF
NA | once | TRBJ2-7 | TRBV9 | TGTGCCAGCAGCGTAGGTGGGAGCTCCTACGAGCAGTACTTC | CASSVGGSSYEQYF
NA | once | TRBJ2-2 | TRBV5-5 | TGTGCCAGCAGCTTCCTGACAGGAACGAACACCGGGGAGCTGTTTTTT | CASSFLTGTNTGELFF
NA | NA | TRBJ1-2 | TRBV10-3 | TGTGCCATCACCGGACAGTTGAACTATGGCTACACCTTC | CAITGQLNYGYTF
NA | once | TRBJ1-5 | TRBV6-1 | TGTGCCAGCAGTGAACTCATGGCCAGGCGTGATCAGCCCCAGCATTTT | CASSELMARRDQPQHF
NA | NA | TRBJ2-2 | TRBV6-1 | TGTGCCAGCACCCGCCCGGGGGCCGGGGAGCTGTTTTTT | CASTRPGAGELFF
NA | few | TRBJ1-1 | TRBV11-3 | TGTGCCAGCAGCTTAGTGCGCTCTGAAGCTTTCTTT | CASSLVRSEAFF
TRBD2 | NA | TRBJ2-3 | TRBV7-6 | TGTGCCAGCAGCTTAGTGGCTAGCGGGGACGGAGATACGCAGTATTTT | CASSLVASGDGDTQYF
NA | NA | TRBJ1-1 | TRBV27 | TGTGCCAGCAGTTTAGCAGGGATGAACACTGAAGCTTTCTTT | CASSLAGMNTEAFF
NA | NA | TRBJ1-3 | TRBV6-5 | TGTGCCAGCAGTTACCGACCAGGGGGAAACACCATATATTTT | CASSYRPGGNTIYF
NA | once | TRBJ1-2 | TRBV29-1 | TGCAGCGTTGAAACCGGGGGTGGGATTGGCTACACCTTC | CSVETGGGIGYTF
NA | NA | TRBJ1-1 | TRBV6-1 | TGTGCCAGCAGCTCGGGACAGAACACTGAAGCTTTCTTT | CASSSGQNTEAFF
NA | NA | TRBJ2-1 | TRBV6-6 | TGTGCCAGCAGTCGTCTGAGCGGGCAGTTCTTC | CASSRLSGQFF
TRBD1 | NA | TRBJ1-4 | TRBV5-1 | TGCGCCAGCAGCAGACAGGGTGTAGGTGGTGAAAAACTGTTTTTT | CASSRQGVGGEKLFF
NA | NA | TRBJ1-1 | TRBV7-2 | TGTGCCAGCAGCTTAATAGGGGACTATAACGCTGAAGCTTTCTTT | CASSLIGDYNAEAFF
TRBD1 | NA | TRBJ2-7 | TRBV9 | TGTGCCAGCAGCTCACAGGGGGCGCCCACCTACGAGCAGTACTTC | CASSSQGAPTYEQYF
NA | NA | TRBJ2-2 | TRBV5-1 | TGCGCCAGCAGCCGGCAGGGCAACACCGGGGAGCTGTTTTTT | CASSRQGNTGELFF
TRBD1 | NA | TRBJ2-5 | TRBV2 | TGTGCCAGCAATCCGGACAGGCAAGAGACCCAGTACTTC | CASNPDRQETQYF
NA | NA | TRBJ2-5 | TRBV27 | TGTGCCAGCAGTTTCAGAGAGACCCAGTACTTC | CASSFRETQYF
TRBD1 | NA | TRBJ1-5 | TRBV7-2 | TGTGCCAGCAGCTTAGAAGCGGGACAGGGTCTATTTAGCAATCAGCCCCAGCATTTT | CASSLEAGQGLFSNQPQHF
NA | NA | TRBJ2-5 | TRBV11-3 | TGTGCCAGCAGCCTTTCCCTCCAAGAGACCCAGTACTTC | CASSLSLQETQYF
TRBD2 | NA | TRBJ2-3 | TRBV5-1 | TGCGCCAGCAGCTCCCGGACTAGCGGGAGGAGTACAGATACGCAGTATTTT | CASSSRTSGRSTDTQYF
TRBD1 | NA | TRBJ1-4 | TRBV7-9 | TGTGCCAGCAGCACATCCGGGACAGGGTCCGAAAAACTGTTTTTT | CASSTSGTGSEKLFF
NA | NA | TRBJ1-3 | TRBV28 | TGTGCCAGCAGGGAGCGCACCCTCTCTGGAAACACCATATATTTT | CASRERTLSGNTIYF
TRBD1 | NA | TRBJ1-2 | TRBV27 | TGTGCCAGCAGTTTAATAGGACAGGGCTCTGGCTACACCTTC | CASSLIGQGSGYTF
NA | once | TRBJ1-1 | TRBV27 | TGTGCCAGCAGTTTACAGGGGCTGTGGAACACTGAAGCTTTCTTT | CASSLQGLWNTEAFF